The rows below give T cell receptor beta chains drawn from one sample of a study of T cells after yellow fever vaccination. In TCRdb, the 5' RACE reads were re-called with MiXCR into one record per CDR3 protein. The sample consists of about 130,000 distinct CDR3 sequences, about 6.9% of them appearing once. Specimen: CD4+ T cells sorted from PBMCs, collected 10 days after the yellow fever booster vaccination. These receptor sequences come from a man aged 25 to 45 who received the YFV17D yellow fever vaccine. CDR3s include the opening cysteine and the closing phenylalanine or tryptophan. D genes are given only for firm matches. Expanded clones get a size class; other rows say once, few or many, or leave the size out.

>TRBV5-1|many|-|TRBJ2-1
CASSLGALRSSYNEQFF
TGCGCCAGCAGCTTGGGGGCTTTACGGAGCTCCTACAATGAGCAGTTCTTC
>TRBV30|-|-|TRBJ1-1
CAWSRGGKSAFF
TGTGCCTGGAGTAGGGGAGGCAAGTCAGCTTTCTTT
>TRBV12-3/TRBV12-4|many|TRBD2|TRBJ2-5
CASSRRLAGAQETQYF
TGTGCCAGCAGTAGGAGACTAGCGGGAGCTCAAGAGACCCAGTACTTC
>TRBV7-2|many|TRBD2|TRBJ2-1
CASSPRTSGSAALYSYNEQFF
TGTGCCAGCAGCCCTAGGACTAGCGGGAGTGCCGCCCTTTACTCCTACAATGAGCAGTTCTTC
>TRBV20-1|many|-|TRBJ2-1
CSARDLAGRGQQFF
TGCAGTGCTAGAGATTTGGCGGGGCGGGGGCAGCAGTTCTTC
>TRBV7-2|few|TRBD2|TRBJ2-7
CASSARGTSGSYEQYF
TGTGCCAGCAGCGCGAGAGGGACTAGCGGATCCTACGAGCAGTACTTC
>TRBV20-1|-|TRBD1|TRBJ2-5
CSARGDRVQYF
TGCAGTGCTAGGGGGGACAGGGTCCAGTACTTC
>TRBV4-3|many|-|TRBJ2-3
CASSQRPFPDTQYF
TGCGCCAGCAGCCAACGGCCCTTCCCAGATACGCAGTATTTT
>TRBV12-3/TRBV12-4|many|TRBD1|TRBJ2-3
CASSFGQGVADTQYF
TGTGCCAGCAGTTTCGGACAGGGTGTTGCAGATACGCAGTATTTT
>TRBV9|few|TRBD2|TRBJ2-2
CASSPGTSGTIGELFF
TGTGCCAGCAGCCCTGGGACTAGCGGGACGATCGGGGAGCTGTTTTTT
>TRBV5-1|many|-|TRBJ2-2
CASSLFELAGELFF
TGCGCCAGCAGCCTTTTCGAGTTGGCCGGGGAGCTGTTTTTT
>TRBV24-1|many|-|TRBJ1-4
CATSESGRGTNEKLFF
TGTGCCACCAGTGAAAGCGGGAGGGGCACTAATGAAAAACTGTTTTTT
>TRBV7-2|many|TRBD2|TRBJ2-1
CASSQTSGRIYNEQFF
TGTGCCAGCAGTCAGACTAGCGGGAGGATCTACAATGAGCAGTTCTTC
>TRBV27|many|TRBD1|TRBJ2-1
CASSFRDRDYNEQFF
TGTGCCAGCAGTTTCCGGGACAGGGACTACAATGAGCAGTTCTTC
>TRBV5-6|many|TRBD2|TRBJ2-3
CASSSTGGAREVADTQYF
TGTGCCAGCAGCTCCACCGGGGGGGCCAGGGAGGTGGCAGATACGCAGTATTTT
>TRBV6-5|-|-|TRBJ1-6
CASSYSVQVLSPLHF
TGTGCCAGCAGTTACTCTGTCCAGGTTCTGTCACCCCTCCACTTT
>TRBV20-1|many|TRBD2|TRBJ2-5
CSAIGSPGGAQETQYF
TGCAGTGCTATTGGATCCCCGGGAGGAGCTCAAGAGACCCAGTACTTC
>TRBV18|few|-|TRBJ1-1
CASSPRLLRAFF
TGTGCCAGCTCACCACGGCTGCTTAGAGCTTTCTTT
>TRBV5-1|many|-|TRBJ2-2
CASRWTATNTGELFF
TGCGCCAGCAGATGGACGGCTACGAACACCGGGGAGCTGTTTTTT
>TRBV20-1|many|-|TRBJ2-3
CSARDPRLGTDTQYF
TGCAGTGCTAGAGATCCACGCCTTGGGACAGATACGCAGTATTTT
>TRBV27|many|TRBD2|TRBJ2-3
CASSLSVAGVADTQYF
TGTGCCAGCAGTTTATCGGTGGCGGGAGTTGCAGATACGCAGTATTTT
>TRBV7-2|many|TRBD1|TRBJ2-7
CASSYRTGAYEQYF
TGTGCCAGCAGCTACCGGACAGGGGCCTACGAGCAGTACTTC
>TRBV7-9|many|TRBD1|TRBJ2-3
CASSYRDRGLGTQYF
TGTGCCAGCAGCTACCGGGACAGGGGGCTGGGTACGCAGTATTTT
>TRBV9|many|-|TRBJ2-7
CASSVGEGAPPYEQYF
TGTGCCAGCAGCGTAGGGGAGGGGGCCCCCCCTTACGAGCAGTACTTC
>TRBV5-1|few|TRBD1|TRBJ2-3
CASSFRDRGFDTQYF
TGCGCCAGCAGCTTTAGGGACAGGGGGTTCGATACGCAGTATTTT
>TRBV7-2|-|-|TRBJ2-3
CASSLASRSGSSTDTQYF
TGTGCCAGCAGCTTAGCAAGTAGGAGCGGGTCTAGCACAGATACGCAGTATTTT